Listed below are T cell receptor beta chains from one sample, sequenced in a study of blood T cell repertoires in COVID-19. Method: immunoSEQ multiplex PCR; TCRdb's copy keeps in-frame clones and lacks some. This table has approximately 250,000 clones, around 78% appearing once. Sequencing was performed on peripheral blood. The receptors stem from a man between 60 and 75 years old who had recovered from COVID-19. Both conserved end residues are part of each CDR3. Fields, in order: clone size, J gene, D gene, V gene, CDR3 DNA, CDR3 protein. The D gene is left open where the match is weak. Size is stated for part of the rows, as once, few or many counts, or as a class when the clone is expanded.

size: .; J: TRBJ2-7; D: .; V: TRBV7-2; DNA: TGTGCCAGCAGCTTAAGTAGGAGGGAGCAGTACTTC; CDR3: CASSLSRREQYF
size: .; J: TRBJ2-7; D: .; V: TRBV29-1; DNA: TGCAGCGTTGGGACACGCTACGAGCAGTACTTC; CDR3: CSVGTRYEQYF
size: .; J: TRBJ1-2; D: .; V: TRBV2; DNA: TGTGCCAGCAGTGAAAGAGGTCCGGGATCCTATGGCTACACCTTC; CDR3: CASSERGPGSYGYTF
size: .; J: TRBJ2-7; D: .; V: TRBV28; DNA: TGTGCCAGCAGCACCTACGAGCAGTACTTC; CDR3: CASSTYEQYF
size: .; J: TRBJ2-6; D: .; V: TRBV7-3; DNA: TGTGCCAGCAGCCAGGTACAGGGAACCGGGGCCAACGTCCTGACTTTC; CDR3: CASSQVQGTGANVLTF
size: .; J: TRBJ2-1; D: TRBD1; V: TRBV7-7; DNA: TGTGCCAGCAGCTTAGTGACAGGGGGCAGTGAGCAGTTCTTC; CDR3: CASSLVTGGSEQFF
size: .; J: TRBJ1-1; D: .; V: TRBV7-9; DNA: TGTGCCAGCAGTCCAGGTCCAGGGAGGATGAACACTGAAGCTTTCTTT; CDR3: CASSPGPGRMNTEAFF
size: .; J: TRBJ2-4; D: TRBD1; V: TRBV5-5; DNA: TGTGCCAGCAGCCCCGACAGGGTGGGAAACATTCAGTACTTC; CDR3: CASSPDRVGNIQYF
size: .; J: TRBJ1-2; D: TRBD1; V: TRBV5-4; DNA: TGTGCCAGCAGCTCCGTCGGACAGGGACTCTGGGGCTACACCTTC; CDR3: CASSSVGQGLWGYTF
size: .; J: TRBJ1-2; D: TRBD1; V: TRBV6-6; DNA: TGTGCCAGCAGCCACAGGGGTAATTTAGGCTACACCTTC; CDR3: CASSHRGNLGYTF
size: .; J: TRBJ2-7; D: TRBD1; V: TRBV6-5; DNA: TGTGCCAGCAGTTACTCGGGCGGACAGGGGGCGTTAGAGCAGTACTTC; CDR3: CASSYSGGQGALEQYF
size: once; J: TRBJ1-4; D: .; V: TRBV2; DNA: TGTGCCAGCAGTGGAGGAACGGGGGTACGGGAAAAACTGTTTTTT; CDR3: CASSGGTGVREKLFF
size: .; J: TRBJ2-5; D: .; V: TRBV4-1; DNA: TGCGCCAGCAGCCAATTAGCCCCAGGGATCGGTCTGTACCAAGAGACCCAGTACTTC; CDR3: CASSQLAPGIGLYQETQYF
size: .; J: TRBJ1-2; D: .; V: TRBV11-2; DNA: TGTGCCAGCAGCACAGCTAACTATGGCTACACCTTC; CDR3: CASSTANYGYTF
size: .; J: TRBJ2-7; D: .; V: TRBV10-1; DNA: TGCGCCAGCAGTGATTGGGGGCTTGAGCAGTACTTC; CDR3: CASSDWGLEQYF
size: .; J: TRBJ2-5; D: .; V: TRBV7-2; DNA: TGTGCCAGCAGCTTAGACAGTTCCAACCAAGAGACCCAGTACTTC; CDR3: CASSLDSSNQETQYF
size: .; J: TRBJ2-6; D: .; V: TRBV19; DNA: TGTGCCAGTACGTACGGGAGCCGGGTGGGGGCCAACGTCCTGACTTTC; CDR3: CASTYGSRVGANVLTF
size: .; J: TRBJ1-2; D: .; V: TRBV7-9; DNA: TGTGCCAGCAGCTTCCCCCAGGGTGATGGCTACACCTTC; CDR3: CASSFPQGDGYTF
size: .; J: TRBJ2-5; D: TRBD2; V: TRBV7-2; DNA: TGTGCCAGCAGCTTAGGGGGACTAGCGGGCCGGGAGACCCAGTACTTC; CDR3: CASSLGGLAGRETQYF
size: .; J: TRBJ2-7; D: TRBD1; V: TRBV7-9; DNA: TGTGCCAGCAGCCTAGGACAGGGAAACTCCTACGAGCAGTACTTC; CDR3: CASSLGQGNSYEQYF
size: .; J: TRBJ2-3; D: TRBD2; V: TRBV6-6; DNA: TGTGCCAGCAGTTTGTCTAGCGGGAGTAAGGATACGCAGTATTTT; CDR3: CASSLSSGSKDTQYF
size: few; J: TRBJ2-2; D: .; V: TRBV10-1; DNA: TGCGCCAGCAGTGGGCAATCCACCGGGGAGCTGTTTTTT; CDR3: CASSGQSTGELFF
size: .; J: TRBJ1-1; D: .; V: TRBV3-1/TRBV3-2; DNA: TGTGCCAGCAGCCCGCGGGATTGGGGGGGGACTGAAGCTTTCTTT; CDR3: CASSPRDWGGTEAFF
size: .; J: TRBJ1-1; D: TRBD1; V: TRBV6-5; DNA: TGTGCCAGCAGGGGACAGGGGAGGAGTGAAGCTTTCTTT; CDR3: CASRGQGRSEAFF
size: .; J: TRBJ2-7; D: TRBD1; V: TRBV11-2; DNA: TGTGCCAGCAGCTTAGTGTTAGACAGGGTCCCCGAGCAGTACTTC; CDR3: CASSLVLDRVPEQYF
size: .; J: TRBJ2-3; D: TRBD1; V: TRBV4-1; DNA: TGCGCCAGCAGCCAAGGACAGGGTGGGCCCGCTAGCACAGATACGCAGTATTTT; CDR3: CASSQGQGGPASTDTQYF
size: .; J: TRBJ1-5; D: TRBD1; V: TRBV9; DNA: TGTGCCAGCAGCGCCGCGGGACAGTCAAATCAGCCCCAGCATTTT; CDR3: CASSAAGQSNQPQHF
size: .; J: TRBJ1-2; D: TRBD1; V: TRBV4-1; DNA: TGCGCCAGCAGCCAGCCGACAGGGACTAACTATGGCTACACCTTC; CDR3: CASSQPTGTNYGYTF